This T cell receptor (beta chain) was identified in a study of shared clonotypes between healthy human individuals. A few counts support this clone. Distinct nucleotide sequences in the sample also encode this CDR3. Unsorted PBMC DNA underwent sequencing on ten immunoSEQ deep assay plates. Only in-frame clones appear in the TCRdb table, and some are missing; sequencing was by immunoSEQ multiplex PCR. The repertoire holds approximately 500,000 clones, with 75% to 80% as singletons. The CDR3 length is 14 residues. Trimming took 3 bases from V and 3 from J; bases not matched to a gene: 6. Germline CDR1 is GTSNPN and CDR2 is SVGIG (reference sequence).

The J gene is TRBJ2-5, the V gene TRBV30, with 8 positions matching TRBD2. Sequences were obtained from PBMCs. The source is a woman aged 40-49 years in good health. Some clones in this sample may be carry-over from other donors' samples. CDR3 in DNA: TGTGCCTGGAGCCCTGGACTAGCTGAAGAGACCCAGTACTTC. Translated, it gives CAWSPGLAEETQYF.